These 27 T cell receptor beta chains originate from one sample sequenced in a study of neurological immune-mediated disorders. TCRdb re-called the 5' RACE reads through MiXCR, storing one row per CDR3 protein. This sample yields 70,000 to 95,000 distinct CDR3 sequences, of which less than 15% are seen a single time; roughly 5% belongs to the top ten. The time point here: longitudinal time-point 2. Sample: PBMCs. The receptor set was obtained from a female donor with HTLV-1-associated myelopathy (HAM/TSP).

This clonotype was observed at least ten times. J is TRBJ2-7 and V is TRBV7-2; 13 nucleotides line up with TRBD2. Germline CDR1 reads SGHTA; CDR2 reads FQGNSA. With V trimmed by 5 bases and J by 0 bases, 7 bases remained unmatched. This CDR3 has 17 amino acids. The CDR3 region is CASSPGLAGAISYEQYF. CDR3 in DNA: TGTGCCAGCAGCCCCGGACTAGCGGGGGCGATCTCCTACGAGCAGTACTTC.

The chain recombines TRBV10-3 with TRBJ2-3; a weak D match, TRBD1 (6 bases). Germline V gene sequence: CDR1 ENHRY, CDR2 SYGVKD. The CDR3 length is 14 residues. The V and J ends lost 2 bases and 1 base respectively, with 7 bases between them. The CDR3 protein is CAISEPGGTDTQYF. CDR3 nucleotide sequence: TGTGCCATCAGTGAGCCAGGGGGCACAGATACGCAGTATTTT.

To note about this clonotype: This may arise from a read error, as a much more abundant clone is one base away. The rearrangement joins TRBV7-9 to TRBJ1-2, with D possibly matching TRBD1 (5 bases). This CDR3 contains 14 residues. V shed 2 bases and J shed 6 bases, with 13 bases lying between them. The germline CDR1 and CDR2 sequences are SEHNR and FQNEAQ (reference sequence). The CDR3 DNA reads TGTGCCAGCAGCTTATCGGGGGTCGGCGATGGCTACACCTTC. This translates into CASSLSGVGDGYTF. The entire variable domain, with the rest obtained from reference TRBV7-9 and TRBJ1-2, is as follows: DTGVSQNPRHKITKRGQNVTFRCDPISEHNRLYWYRQTLGQGPEFLTYFQNEAQLEKSRLLSDRFSAERPKGSFSTLEIQRTEQGDSAMYLCASSLSGVGDGYTFGSGTRLTVV.

Only a few counts were recorded for this clonotype. J is TRBJ2-1 and V is TRBV20-1; 7 bases are shared with TRBD1. The junction had 14 bases not matched to a gene; V was cut back by 5 bases and J by 7 bases. In germline, CDR1 is DFQATT, CDR2 SNEGSKA (reference sequence). The length of the CDR3 is 15 residues. CDR3 in amino acids: CSAVQGTPNRNEQFF. The CDR3 coding sequence is TGCAGTGCTGTACAGGGGACCCCTAATCGGAATGAGCAGTTCTTC.

This clonotype was found many times. The J gene is TRBJ2-1, the V gene TRBV4-1; 10 nucleotides match TRBD1. The length of the CDR3 is 16 residues. Trimming removed 5 bases from V and 2 bases from J; junction bases left unmatched: 6. Looked up from germline, CDR1 is MGHRA and CDR2 is YSYEKL. The CDR3 sequence: CASSVSGTGAYNEQFF. The CDR3 DNA sequence: TGCGCCAGCAGCGTATCCGGGACAGGGGCCTACAATGAGCAGTTCTTC.

The sample holds many counts of this clonotype. V gene TRBV25-1 combines with J gene TRBJ2-7, with 7 positions matching TRBD1. Germline values: CDR1 MGHDK, CDR2 SYGVNS. The V segment lost 8 bases and the J segment 7 bases; nucleotides outside the gene matches: 14. The CDR3 has 14 residues. The CDR3 spells CASRQTGLSREQYF. The DNA of the CDR3 is TGTGCCAGCCGACAGACAGGGCTTTCTCGAGAGCAGTACTTC.

This clonotype was observed at least ten times. This sequence joins TRBV28 and TRBJ2-7; 8 bases line up with TRBD2. CDR3 length: 18 amino acids. Trimming removed 7 bases from V and 2 bases from J; junction bases left unmatched: 19. Germline CDR1 MDHEN, CDR2 SYDVKM. CDR3 in amino acids: CASTPPYRVVGGAYEQYF. DNA for the CDR3: TGTGCCAGCACCCCCCCCTACAGAGTAGTCGGGGGGGCCTACGAGCAGTACTTC.

This clonotype was recorded many times. V is TRBV25-1 and J is TRBJ2-3; TRBD1 might be the D (6 bases). The ends were cut back, 8 bases at V and 1 base at J, with 13 bases in the middle. The length of the CDR3 is 14 residues. The V gene's germline CDR1 is MGHDK and CDR2 SYGVNS. CDR3 protein: CASGWTDRTDTQYF. In DNA, the CDR3 is TGTGCCAGCGGGTGGACAGACCGCACAGATACGCAGTATTTT. The variable domain in full, completed from reference TRBV25-1 and TRBJ2-3, reads EADIYQTPRYLVIGTGKKITLECSQTMGHDKMYWYQQDPGMELHLIHYSYGVNSTEKGDLSSESTVSRIRTEHFPLTLESARPSHTSQYLCASGWTDRTDTQYFGPGTRLTVL.

This clonotype was detected ten times or more. This rearrangement joins TRBV5-1 to TRBJ2-3; D unresolved. The ends were cut back, 1 base at V and 0 bases at J, with 15 bases in the middle. This CDR3 spans 17 amino acids. The V gene's germline CDR1 is SGHRS and CDR2 YFSETQ. The CDR3 coding sequence is TGCGCCAGCAGCTTGCGGTGGGCACCGATTAGCACAGATACGCAGTATTTT. This sequence encodes CASSLRWAPISTDTQYF.

At least ten counts were recorded for this clonotype. The chain carries TRBV28 and TRBJ1-5; TRBD1 is a possible D gene (5 bases). The CDR3 loop spans 15 amino acids. The V and J ends lost 6 bases and 0 bases respectively, with 12 bases between them. From germline, CDR1 is MDHEN and CDR2 SYDVKM. CDR3 DNA sequence: TGTGCCAGCAGCCTCACAGGAAATAGCAATCAGCCCCAGCATTTT. Translating it yields CASSLTGNSNQPQHF.

The genes are TRBV7-2 and TRBJ2-7; weak D call: TRBD2 (7 bases). This CDR3 has 13 amino acids. V lost 5 bases to trimming and J lost 6 bases, with 14 bases between them. Germline loops: CDR1 SGHTA, CDR2 FQGNSA. The CDR3 coding sequence is TGTGCCAGCAGCGAGCGACGGGGGGCCGAGCAGTACTTC. It specifies CASSERRGAEQYF.

This clonotype was seen ten or more times. The CDR3 nucleotides read TGCAGTGCTAGGCCCAGATCCGATACGCAGTATTTT. This encodes CSARPRSDTQYF. This sequence joins TRBV20-1 and TRBJ2-3; unclear D gene. The V gene lost 3 bases and the J gene lost 6 bases, with 10 bases spanning the gap. In germline, CDR1 is DFQATT, CDR2 SNEGSKA (reference sequence). The CDR3 covers 12 residues.

This clonotype was counted many times. The genes are TRBV5-1 and TRBJ2-1, with 8 bases fitting TRBD2. Germline lookup yields CDR1 SGHRS and CDR2 YFSETQ. The CDR3 runs 13 residues. V gave up 5 bases and J gave up 8 bases; unmatched junction bases: 6. The CDR3 spells CASRRGATHEQFF. The DNA of the CDR3 is TGCGCCAGCAGGCGGGGGGCCACACATGAGCAGTTCTTC.

This clonotype occurred many times. This CDR3 is CASSEQGLEQYF. CDR3 bases: TGTGCCAGCAGTGAACAGGGCCTCGAGCAGTACTTC. The gene calls are TRBV25-1 and TRBJ2-7; D is possibly TRBD1 (5 bases). Germline-derived CDR1 and CDR2 are MGHDK and SYGVNS. This CDR3 comprises 12 residues. Trimming took off 2 bases at V and 6 bases at J, with 8 bases between the two ends.

With respect to this clonotype: Since a much larger clone is just one base distant, this may be a read error. J is TRBJ2-2 and V is TRBV7-2, with D maybe TRBD1 (6 bases). There are 13 residues in the CDR3. Germline values: CDR1 SGHTA, CDR2 FQGNSA. This CDR3 reads CASSGEGDGEMFF. DNA for the CDR3: TGTGCCAGCAGCGGCGAGGGGGACGGGGAGATGTTTTTT.

This clonotype was observed many times. This rearrangement joins TRBV12-3 or TRBV12-4 to TRBJ1-5; no reliable D call. CDR3 size: 13 residues. V was shortened by 0 bases and J by 7 bases, with 7 bases between the two germline ends. The CDR3 region has the DNA TGTGCCAGCAGTTTAGCCTGGGAGCAGCCCCAGCATTTT. Translating gives CASSLAWEQPQHF.

The chain links TRBV27 to TRBJ1-1, with D perhaps TRBD1 (6 bases). CDR1 and CDR2 from the germline V gene are MNHEY and SMNVEV (reference sequence). Between the trimmed V and J ends, which lost 8 bases and 9 bases, there was a span of 16 bases. The CDR3 runs to 12 residues. CDR3: CASSDPGQKAFF. The DNA of the CDR3 is TGTGCCAGCTCCGACCCCGGACAGAAAGCTTTCTTT.

The chain has TRBV4-1 and TRBJ2-3; D not certain. The CDR3 covers 16 residues. Trimming took off 2 bases at V and 4 bases at J, with 16 bases between the two ends. Per the germline V gene, CDR1 is MGHRA and CDR2 is YSYEKL. In DNA form, the CDR3 reads TGCGCCAGCAGCCAACGATTGGGGTCCACACCAGATACGCAGTATTTT. Protein: CASSQRLGSTPDTQYF.

On this clonotype itself: A read error may explain this, as a much larger clone is one base away. The chain has TRBV18 and TRBJ2-5, with TRBD2 identical over 8 bases. Looked up from germline, CDR1 is KGHSH and CDR2 is LQKENI. J lost 11 bases, V lost 3 bases, and 11 bases had no gene match. This CDR3 has 14 residues. The CDR3 is CASSPDGGDNEQYF. The CDR3 DNA reads as TGTGCCAGCTCACCTGACGGGGGGGACAATGAGCAGTACTTC.

This clonotype was found many times. This chain links TRBV6-5 with TRBJ2-3, with 10 bases matching TRBD2. Germline V CDR1 and CDR2: MNHEY, SVGAGI. After removal of 5 bases from V and 5 bases from J, the junction contained 13 bases not matched to a gene. This CDR3 contains 17 residues. CDR3 nucleotide sequence: TGTGCCAGCAGTCGGGCCGCAAAGCGGGGGGGTTTAGATACGCAGTATTTT. It encodes CASSRAAKRGGLDTQYF.

This clonotype was recorded many times. The chain joins TRBV20-1 to TRBJ2-1; D is undetermined. From germline, CDR1 is DFQATT and CDR2 SNEGSKA (reference sequence). The CDR3 runs 14 residues. With 4 bases removed from V and 0 bases from J, the gap between germline ends came to 10 bases. CDR3 loop: CSAINTRSYNEQFF. The CDR3 DNA follows: TGCAGTGCTATTAACACTCGCTCCTACAATGAGCAGTTCTTC.

This clonotype has a count of ten or more. The CDR3 DNA reads TGTGCCAGCTCACCAGATAACTATGGCTACACCTTC. This gives the protein CASSPDNYGYTF. The rearrangement uses TRBV18 and TRBJ1-2; D is unresolved. The germline V gene has CDR1 KGHSH and CDR2 LQKENI. V gave up 2 bases and J gave up 1 base, with 2 bases separating them. CDR3 size: 12 residues.

At least ten counts were recorded for this clonotype. The rearrangement uses TRBV9 and TRBJ2-2, with D unclear. The V and J ends lost 3 bases and 1 base respectively, with 10 bases between them. The germline V gene encodes CDR1 SGDLS and CDR2 YYNGEE. The CDR3 extends over 15 amino acids. CDR3 sequence reads: CASSGPTGNTGELFF. The CDR3 DNA sequence: TGTGCCAGCAGCGGCCCTACGGGGAACACCGGGGAGCTGTTTTTT.

This clonotype has ten or more counts. The chain uses TRBV20-1 and TRBJ2-1; D may be TRBD1 (5 bases). Germline V lookup: CDR1 DFQATT, CDR2 SNEGSKA (reference sequence). The CDR3 sequence is 12 residues long. V was pared by 7 bases and J by 12 bases, with 19 bases between. CDR3 sequence: CSVGASGMRQFF. CDR3 bases: TGCAGTGTAGGGGCTTCAGGAATGAGGCAGTTCTTC.

This clonotype was seen ten or more times. V is TRBV4-1 and J is TRBJ2-6; TRBD1 is a possible D gene (5 bases). V was shortened by 3 bases and J by 2 bases, with 11 bases between the two germline ends. CDR3 length equals 16 residues. Germline V gives CDR1 MGHRA, CDR2 YSYEKL. CDR3 nucleotides: TGCGCCAGCAGCCATGTCGGACAAACTGGGGCCAACGTCCTGACTTTC. Its protein is CASSHVGQTGANVLTF.

This clonotype was recorded at least ten times. V is TRBV20-1 and J is TRBJ2-1; TRBD2 agrees at 9 bases. V lost 0 bases to trimming and J lost 9 bases; unmatched junction nucleotides: 12. This CDR3 spans 16 amino acids. CDR1 is DFQATT, CDR2 SNEGSKA, per germline (reference sequence). The CDR3 protein is CSARDPRGGRVGEQFF. The CDR3 coding sequence is TGCAGTGCTAGAGATCCGCGGGGGGGCCGAGTAGGTGAGCAGTTCTTC.

This clonotype appeared many times. V is TRBV5-1 and J is TRBJ2-3; TRBD2 aligns across 11 bases. The CDR3 is 15 residues long. The V gene's germline CDR1 is SGHRS and CDR2 YFSETQ. Trimming cost V 3 bases and J 2 bases; bases outside gene matches: 2. CDR3 sequence: CASSSLAGDTDTQYF. In DNA form, the CDR3 reads TGCGCCAGCAGCTCACTAGCGGGGGACACAGATACGCAGTATTTT.